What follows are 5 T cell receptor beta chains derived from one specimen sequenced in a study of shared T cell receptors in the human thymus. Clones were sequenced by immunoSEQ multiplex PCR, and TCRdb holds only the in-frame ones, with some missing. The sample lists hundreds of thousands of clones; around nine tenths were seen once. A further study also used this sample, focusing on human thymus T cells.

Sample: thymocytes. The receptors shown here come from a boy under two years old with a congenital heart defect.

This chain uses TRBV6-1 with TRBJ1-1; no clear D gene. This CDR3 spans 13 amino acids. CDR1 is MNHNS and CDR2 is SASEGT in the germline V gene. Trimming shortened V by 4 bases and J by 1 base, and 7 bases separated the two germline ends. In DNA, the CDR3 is TGTGCCAGCAGTGTGAACAGGAACACTGAAGCTTTCTTT. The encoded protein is CASSVNRNTEAFF.

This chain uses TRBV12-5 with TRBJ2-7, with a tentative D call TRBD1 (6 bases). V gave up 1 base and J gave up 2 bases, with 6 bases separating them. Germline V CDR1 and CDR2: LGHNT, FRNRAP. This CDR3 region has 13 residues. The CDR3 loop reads CASGLGTAYEQYF. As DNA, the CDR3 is TGTGCTAGTGGTTTGGGGACAGCCTACGAGCAGTACTTC.

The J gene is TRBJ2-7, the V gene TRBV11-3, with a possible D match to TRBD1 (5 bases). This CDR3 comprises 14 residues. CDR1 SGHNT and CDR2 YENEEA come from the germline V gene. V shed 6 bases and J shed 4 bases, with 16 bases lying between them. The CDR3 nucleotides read TGTGCCAGCAGAAGGGGCCAACAGGAATACGAGCAGTACTTC. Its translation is CASRRGQQEYEQYF.

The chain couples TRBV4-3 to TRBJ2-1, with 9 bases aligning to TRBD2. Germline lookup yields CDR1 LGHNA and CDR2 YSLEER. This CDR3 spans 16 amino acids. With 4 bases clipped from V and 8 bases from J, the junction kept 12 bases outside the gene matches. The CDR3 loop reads CASSPATSGPRDEQFF. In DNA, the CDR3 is TGCGCCAGCAGCCCGGCGACTAGCGGCCCAAGGGATGAGCAGTTCTTC.

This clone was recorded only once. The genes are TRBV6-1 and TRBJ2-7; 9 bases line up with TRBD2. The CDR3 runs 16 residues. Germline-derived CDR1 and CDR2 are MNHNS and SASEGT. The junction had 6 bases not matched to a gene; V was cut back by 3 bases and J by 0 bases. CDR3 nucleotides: TGTGCCAGCAGTGACCCGGGTAGCGGGAGCTCCTACGAGCAGTACTTC. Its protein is CASSDPGSGSSYEQYF.